A selection of T cell receptor beta chains follows, all from one sample in a study of blood T cell repertoires in COVID-19. Clones were read by immunoSEQ multiplex PCR, and TCRdb kept only the in-frame ones, dropping some. The sample has about 160,000 clones, 82% seen once. Sequenced material: peripheral blood. These TCRs come from a woman aged 40-49 years with COVID-19, enrolled during active disease. Both conserved end residues are part of each CDR3. A D gene is named only where the DNA matches it firmly. Size tells how often a clone was seen (once, few, many) or the class of an expanded clone, and some rows leave it out.

V: TRBV4-1; D: TRBD1; J: TRBJ2-1; size: NA; DNA: TGCGCCAGCAGCCAAGACTCAGCAGGGACAGGGGGCATCAATGAGCAGTTCTTC; CDR3: CASSQDSAGTGGINEQFF
V: TRBV19; D: NA; J: TRBJ2-5; size: NA; DNA: TGTGCCAGTAGGGGGGGTTTAGAGACCCAGTACTTC; CDR3: CASRGGLETQYF
V: TRBV28; D: NA; J: TRBJ2-1; size: NA; DNA: TGTGCCAGCGCAGGGGTGGATGAGCAGTTCTTC; CDR3: CASAGVDEQFF
V: TRBV19; D: NA; J: TRBJ1-4; size: once; DNA: TGTGCCAGTAGTCGGGGGTCGGATGAAAAACTGTTTTTT; CDR3: CASSRGSDEKLFF
V: TRBV5-1; D: TRBD1; J: TRBJ1-1; size: NA; DNA: TGCGCCAGCAGCTATAGGACAGGGGGCACTGAAGCTTTCTTT; CDR3: CASSYRTGGTEAFF
V: TRBV28; D: NA; J: TRBJ1-2; size: NA; DNA: TGTGCCAGCAGTTTAGGCAGGGCAGGCTATGGCTACACCTTC; CDR3: CASSLGRAGYGYTF
V: TRBV11-2; D: TRBD1; J: TRBJ2-6; size: NA; DNA: TGTGCCAGCAGCTTCCCGGGACAGGGCTCTGGGGCCAACGTCCTGACTTTC; CDR3: CASSFPGQGSGANVLTF
V: TRBV30; D: NA; J: TRBJ1-5; size: NA; DNA: TGTGCCTGGAGTGTAGGGCAGGGGCAACGGCCCCAGCATTTT; CDR3: CAWSVGQGQRPQHF
V: TRBV7-3; D: TRBD2; J: TRBJ2-5; size: once; DNA: TGTGCCAGCAGCGCGAGCGGGAGTGAGACCCAGTACTTC; CDR3: CASSASGSETQYF
V: TRBV5-1; D: NA; J: TRBJ2-7; size: once; DNA: TGCGCCAGCAGCGTGTATAGCGGAGACGCACTGTACGAGCAGTACTTC; CDR3: CASSVYSGDALYEQYF
V: TRBV28; D: NA; J: TRBJ2-3; size: NA; DNA: TGTGCCAACTTGGACGGCCGGACTCATTGGACAGATACGCAGTATTTT; CDR3: CANLDGRTHWTDTQYF
V: TRBV7-8; D: TRBD1; J: TRBJ1-5; size: NA; DNA: TGTGCCAGCAGCTTAGCCGGGACAGGTAGCAATCAGCCCCAGCATTTT; CDR3: CASSLAGTGSNQPQHF
V: TRBV11-2; D: TRBD1; J: TRBJ1-1; size: once; DNA: TGTGCCAGCAGCGCCAGACAGGGTTCTTGGATTATGAACACTGAAGCTTTCTTT; CDR3: CASSARQGSWIMNTEAFF
V: TRBV6-5; D: NA; J: TRBJ2-2; size: NA; DNA: TGTGCCAGCAGTTTCTCTAGCGCTTTCAACACCGGGGAGCTGTTTTTT; CDR3: CASSFSSAFNTGELFF
V: TRBV7-9; D: NA; J: TRBJ2-1; size: few; DNA: TGTGCCAGCAGCCAGGGGCGCAATGAGCAGTTCTTC; CDR3: CASSQGRNEQFF
V: TRBV13; D: TRBD2; J: TRBJ2-1; size: many; DNA: TGTGCCAGCAGCCTCGGGTCCTCGGCGCTAGCGGGTAACAATGAGCAGTTCTTC; CDR3: CASSLGSSALAGNNEQFF
V: TRBV29-1; D: NA; J: TRBJ1-1; size: NA; DNA: TGCAGCGTCCGACGCCTTAAGGGGCTGAACACTGAAGCTTTCTTT; CDR3: CSVRRLKGLNTEAFF
V: TRBV19; D: TRBD2; J: TRBJ2-2; size: NA; DNA: TGTGCCAGTACCTTAAAAGCGGGGGTCTCCACCGGGGAGCTGTTTTTT; CDR3: CASTLKAGVSTGELFF
V: TRBV19; D: NA; J: TRBJ1-5; size: NA; DNA: TGTGCCAGTATTACACGGCAGGGGCGTCAGCCCCAGCATTTT; CDR3: CASITRQGRQPQHF
V: TRBV10-3; D: TRBD2; J: TRBJ2-5; size: NA; DNA: TGTGCCGCGACTGGGACTAGACAAGAGACCCAGTACTTC; CDR3: CAATGTRQETQYF
V: TRBV28; D: NA; J: TRBJ2-5; size: few; DNA: TGTGCCAGCAGTCGACGAGACACCCTCCAAGAGACCCAGTACTTC; CDR3: CASSRRDTLQETQYF
V: TRBV5-8; D: TRBD1; J: TRBJ2-1; size: NA; DNA: TGTGCCAGCAGCTACGGGACAGGAGGGGGAGTATACAATGAGCAGTTCTTC; CDR3: CASSYGTGGGVYNEQFF
V: TRBV2; D: TRBD1; J: TRBJ1-2; size: NA; DNA: TGTGCCAGCAGTGAACGGACAGGGGGCCGATATGGCTACACCTTC; CDR3: CASSERTGGRYGYTF
V: TRBV19; D: NA; J: TRBJ1-2; size: NA; DNA: TGTGCCAGTAGTGTAAGAAACAGTCCAGATGGCTACACCTTC; CDR3: CASSVRNSPDGYTF
V: TRBV6-5; D: NA; J: TRBJ1-1; size: NA; DNA: TGTGCCACAGCTGACGGCGCGGGAATTAGGACTGAAGCTTTCTTT; CDR3: CATADGAGIRTEAFF